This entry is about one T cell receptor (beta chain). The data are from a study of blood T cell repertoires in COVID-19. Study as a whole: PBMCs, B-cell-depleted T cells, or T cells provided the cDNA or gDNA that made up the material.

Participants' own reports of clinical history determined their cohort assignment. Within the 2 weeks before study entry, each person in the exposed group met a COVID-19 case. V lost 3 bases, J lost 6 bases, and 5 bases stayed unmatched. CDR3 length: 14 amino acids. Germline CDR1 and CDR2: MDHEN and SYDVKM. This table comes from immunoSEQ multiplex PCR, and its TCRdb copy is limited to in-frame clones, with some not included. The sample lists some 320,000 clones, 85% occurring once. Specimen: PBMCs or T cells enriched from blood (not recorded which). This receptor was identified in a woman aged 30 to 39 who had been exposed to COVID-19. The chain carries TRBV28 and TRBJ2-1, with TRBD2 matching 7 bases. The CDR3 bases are TGTGCCAGCAGTTTGCGGGGGACGGCCAATGAGCAGTTCTTC. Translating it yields CASSLRGTANEQFF. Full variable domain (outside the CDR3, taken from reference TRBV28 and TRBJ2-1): DVKVTQSSRYLVKRTGEKVFLECVQDMDHENMFWYRQDPGLGLRLIYFSYDVKMKEKGDIPEGYSVSREKKERFSLILESASTNQTSMYLCASSLRGTANEQFFGPGTRLTVL.